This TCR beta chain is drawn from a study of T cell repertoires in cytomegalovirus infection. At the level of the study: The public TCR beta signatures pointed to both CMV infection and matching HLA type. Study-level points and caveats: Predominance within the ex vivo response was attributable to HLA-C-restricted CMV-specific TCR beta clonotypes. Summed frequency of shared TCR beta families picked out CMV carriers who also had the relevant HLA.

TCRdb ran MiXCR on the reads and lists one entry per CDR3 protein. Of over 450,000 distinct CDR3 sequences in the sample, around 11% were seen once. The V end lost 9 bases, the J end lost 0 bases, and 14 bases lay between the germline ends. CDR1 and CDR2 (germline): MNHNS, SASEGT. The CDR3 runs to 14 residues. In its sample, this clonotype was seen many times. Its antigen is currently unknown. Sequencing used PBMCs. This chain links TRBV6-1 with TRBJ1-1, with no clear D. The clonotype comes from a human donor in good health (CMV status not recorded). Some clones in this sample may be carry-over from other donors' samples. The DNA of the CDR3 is TGTGCCAGTAAACAGTCGGAGATGAACACTGAAGCTTTCTTT. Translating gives CASKQSEMNTEAFF.